This is a list of T cell receptor beta chains from one sample in a study of T cell responses to AZD1222 COVID-19 vaccine. Measured with immunoSEQ multiplex PCR; TCRdb has only the in-frame clones, and not every one. The sample holds approximately 70,000 clones, approximately 89% seen once. Sequenced here: peripheral blood, sampled 28 days after the second dose of the MenACWY control vaccine. The receptors shown here come from an adult who received the MenACWY meningococcal vaccine as a control. CDR3s include the opening cysteine and the closing phenylalanine or tryptophan. D genes are given only for firm matches. Expanded clones are given a class, and other clones once, few, many or no size at all.

>.|TRBV19|TRBJ2-2|.
CASSIEAGFGTGELFF
TGTGCCAGTAGTATAGAGGCAGGGTTTGGCACCGGGGAGCTGTTTTTT
>.|TRBV4-3|TRBJ1-6|TRBD1
CASSQGQGDNSPLHF
TGCGCCAGCAGCCAAGGGCAGGGGGACAATTCACCCCTCCACTTT
>.|TRBV6-2/TRBV6-3|TRBJ1-5|.
CASSPLQGSHQPQHF
TGTGCCAGCAGTCCCTTACAGGGTAGCCATCAGCCCCAGCATTTT
>.|TRBV19|TRBJ1-2|TRBD1
CASSVGQGRGGYTF
TGTGCCAGTAGTGTGGGACAGGGGAGAGGGGGCTACACCTTC
>few|TRBV2|TRBJ2-5|TRBD2
CASSGLAGQETQYF
TGTGCCAGCAGTGGACTAGCGGGGCAAGAGACCCAGTACTTC
>.|TRBV5-4|TRBJ2-1|.
CASSLAHEQFF
TGTGCCAGCAGCCTAGCACATGAGCAGTTCTTC
>.|TRBV27|TRBJ1-2|.
CASRRQPGDYGYTF
TGTGCCAGCAGACGACAGCCTGGAGACTATGGCTACACCTTC
>.|TRBV30|TRBJ2-3|TRBD2
CAWSVKAGGRRDTQYF
TGTGCCTGGAGTGTGAAAGCGGGGGGGCGGCGAGATACGCAGTATTTT
>.|TRBV7-2|TRBJ2-5|.
CASSYPWVGETQYF
TGTGCCAGCAGCTACCCCTGGGTTGGAGAGACCCAGTACTTC
>.|TRBV28|TRBJ1-3|TRBD1
CASSDLQGYAGNTIYF
TGTGCCAGCAGTGACTTACAGGGGTATGCTGGAAACACCATATATTTT
>few|TRBV28|TRBJ1-4|.
CASSLRAGKLFF
TGTGCCAGCAGTTTAAGAGCGGGAAAACTGTTTTTT
>once|TRBV4-1|TRBJ1-6|.
CASSQDLMGTPLHF
TGCGCCAGCAGCCAAGATCTCATGGGGACACCCCTCCACTTT
>.|TRBV18|TRBJ2-1|.
CASSGLPNEQFF
TGTGCCAGCTCAGGGCTTCCCAATGAGCAGTTCTTC
>once|TRBV10-3|TRBJ1-4|.
CAISVTATNEKLFF
TGTGCCATCAGTGTGACGGCTACTAATGAAAAACTGTTTTTT
>.|TRBV11-2|TRBJ1-1|.
CASSFWSGGKTEAFF
TGTGCCAGCAGCTTTTGGTCGGGGGGGAAGACTGAAGCTTTCTTT
>once|TRBV6-5|TRBJ1-6|TRBD1
CASRGEGAGSPLHF
TGTGCCAGCAGGGGGGAGGGGGCCGGATCACCCCTCCACTTT
>.|TRBV28|TRBJ1-2|TRBD1
CASRASGTAFYGYTF
TGTGCCAGCAGGGCCTCCGGGACAGCCTTTTATGGCTACACCTTC
>.|TRBV25-1|TRBJ1-5|TRBD1
CASSDSRDRVFQPQHF
TGTGCCAGCAGTGATTCCCGGGACAGGGTTTTTCAGCCCCAGCATTTT
>many|TRBV5-6|TRBJ1-4|TRBD1
CASSPDRSDEKLFF
TGTGCCAGCAGCCCGGACAGGAGCGATGAAAAACTGTTTTTT
>.|TRBV4-2|TRBJ2-1|.
CASSQGYNNEQFF
TGTGCCAGCAGCCAGGGTTACAACAATGAGCAGTTCTTC